Listed below are T cell receptor beta chains from one sample, sequenced in a study of T cell responses to AZD1222 COVID-19 vaccine. Sequenced by immunoSEQ multiplex PCR; TCRdb stores in-frame clones only, minus some. Altogether 100,000 to 150,000 clones are present, about nine tenths being singletons, with the ten largest covering roughly 7%. This specimen consisted of peripheral blood, obtained on day 0 of AZD1222 vaccination. The receptors were gathered from an adult in good health. The CDR3 runs from the conserved cysteine through the conserved F or W. The D gene is left open where the match is weak. Size tells how often a clone was seen (once, few, many) or the class of an expanded clone, and some rows leave it out.

abundance: .; j_gene: TRBJ2-1; v_gene: TRBV6-4; d_gene: TRBD1; CDR3aa: CASSDSGGQGASEQFF; CDR3nt: TGTGCCAGCAGTGACTCAGGAGGACAGGGGGCTTCTGAGCAGTTCTTC
abundance: .; j_gene: TRBJ1-1; v_gene: TRBV12-3/TRBV12-4; d_gene: .; CDR3aa: CASSATGNTEAFF; CDR3nt: TGTGCCAGCAGTGCGACAGGGAACACTGAAGCTTTCTTT
abundance: .; j_gene: TRBJ2-7; v_gene: TRBV30; d_gene: .; CDR3aa: CAWGRDTSYEQYF; CDR3nt: TGTGCCTGGGGCCGGGACACCTCCTACGAGCAGTACTTC
abundance: .; j_gene: TRBJ1-5; v_gene: TRBV15; d_gene: .; CDR3aa: CATSRDLQDYQPQHF; CDR3nt: TGTGCCACCAGCAGAGACCTCCAGGACTATCAGCCCCAGCATTTT
abundance: .; j_gene: TRBJ2-3; v_gene: TRBV24-1; d_gene: TRBD2; CDR3aa: CATSALGLAGEKDTQYF; CDR3nt: TGTGCCACCAGTGCCCTGGGACTAGCGGGAGAGAAGGATACGCAGTATTTT
abundance: once; j_gene: TRBJ2-1; v_gene: TRBV5-1; d_gene: TRBD2; CDR3aa: CASREREGLQNEQFF; CDR3nt: TGCGCCAGCAGGGAGCGGGAGGGTCTACAGAATGAGCAGTTCTTC
abundance: .; j_gene: TRBJ1-1; v_gene: TRBV11-2; d_gene: .; CDR3aa: CASSPQIGGEAFF; CDR3nt: TGTGCCAGCAGCCCCCAAATTGGGGGGGAAGCTTTCTTT
abundance: .; j_gene: TRBJ2-7; v_gene: TRBV2; d_gene: .; CDR3aa: CASSRQAFYEQYF; CDR3nt: TGTGCCAGCAGTAGACAGGCCTTCTACGAGCAGTACTTC
abundance: once; j_gene: TRBJ2-1; v_gene: TRBV14; d_gene: .; CDR3aa: CASSPPGAFDNEQFF; CDR3nt: TGTGCCAGCAGCCCCCCTGGGGCTTTCGACAATGAGCAGTTCTTC
abundance: .; j_gene: TRBJ2-7; v_gene: TRBV4-1; d_gene: .; CDR3aa: CASSQFLRVEQYF; CDR3nt: TGCGCCAGCAGCCAATTTTTGAGGGTCGAGCAGTACTTC
abundance: .; j_gene: TRBJ2-7; v_gene: TRBV11-2; d_gene: .; CDR3aa: CASSLGSYEQYF; CDR3nt: TGTGCCAGCAGCTTAGGAAGCTACGAGCAGTACTTC
abundance: .; j_gene: TRBJ2-4; v_gene: TRBV27; d_gene: TRBD1; CDR3aa: CASSRGTGGSLNIQYF; CDR3nt: TGTGCCAGCAGTCGAGGGACAGGAGGTTCTTTGAACATTCAGTACTTC
abundance: .; j_gene: TRBJ2-7; v_gene: TRBV27; d_gene: TRBD1; CDR3aa: CASRRTGAYEQYF; CDR3nt: TGTGCCAGCAGACGGACAGGGGCCTACGAGCAGTACTTC
abundance: once; j_gene: TRBJ2-2; v_gene: TRBV4-3; d_gene: TRBD2; CDR3aa: CASSQSGTSGRETGELFF; CDR3nt: TGCGCCAGCAGCCAATCCGGGACTAGCGGGAGAGAGACCGGGGAGCTGTTTTTT
abundance: .; j_gene: TRBJ2-3; v_gene: TRBV3-1/TRBV3-2; d_gene: .; CDR3aa: CASSQYSDTQYF; CDR3nt: TGTGCCAGCAGCCAATATTCAGATACGCAGTATTTT
abundance: once; j_gene: TRBJ2-2; v_gene: TRBV4-3; d_gene: TRBD2; CDR3aa: CASSPLAGPADTGELFF; CDR3nt: TGCGCCAGCAGCCCTCTAGCGGGTCCTGCTGACACCGGGGAGCTGTTTTTT
abundance: .; j_gene: TRBJ1-5; v_gene: TRBV9; d_gene: .; CDR3aa: CASSPRDTTGPQHF; CDR3nt: TGTGCCAGCAGCCCCCGGGACACCACTGGGCCCCAGCATTTT
abundance: .; j_gene: TRBJ1-1; v_gene: TRBV18; d_gene: TRBD1; CDR3aa: CASSLKAGQGTEAFF; CDR3nt: TGTGCCAGCTCACTCAAAGCGGGACAGGGCACTGAAGCTTTCTTT
abundance: .; j_gene: TRBJ2-7; v_gene: TRBV5-1; d_gene: .; CDR3aa: CASSSTGTFYEQYF; CDR3nt: TGCGCCAGCAGCTCCACCGGGACTTTCTACGAGCAGTACTTC
abundance: .; j_gene: TRBJ1-5; v_gene: TRBV6-2/TRBV6-3; d_gene: .; CDR3aa: CASSYLGSFFDMEGPNQPQHF; CDR3nt: TGTGCCAGCAGTTACTTAGGCAGTTTTTTCGATATGGAGGGACCCAATCAGCCCCAGCATTTT
abundance: .; j_gene: TRBJ2-3; v_gene: TRBV27; d_gene: .; CDR3aa: CASSQSTPSDTQYF; CDR3nt: TGTGCCAGCAGTCAATCAACCCCCTCAGATACGCAGTATTTT
abundance: .; j_gene: TRBJ1-4; v_gene: TRBV5-1; d_gene: TRBD1; CDR3aa: CASSLQGPQEKLFF; CDR3nt: TGCGCCAGCAGCCTACAGGGGCCTCAAGAAAAACTGTTTTTT
abundance: once; j_gene: TRBJ2-2; v_gene: TRBV28; d_gene: .; CDR3aa: CASSLGLRTGELFF; CDR3nt: TGTGCCAGCAGTTTAGGGCTTCGCACCGGGGAGCTGTTTTTT
abundance: .; j_gene: TRBJ2-4; v_gene: TRBV18; d_gene: TRBD1; CDR3aa: CASSPDRGNIQYF; CDR3nt: TGTGCCAGCTCACCAGACAGGGGGAACATTCAGTACTTC
abundance: once; j_gene: TRBJ1-1; v_gene: TRBV5-4; d_gene: .; CDR3aa: CASSPPRQLNTEAFF; CDR3nt: TGTGCCAGCAGCCCACCCAGACAGTTAAACACTGAAGCTTTCTTT
abundance: .; j_gene: TRBJ1-4; v_gene: TRBV5-6; d_gene: .; CDR3aa: CASSSTGYQEKLFF; CDR3nt: TGTGCCAGCAGCTCGACAGGTTATCAGGAAAAACTGTTTTTT
abundance: .; j_gene: TRBJ1-1; v_gene: TRBV12-3/TRBV12-4; d_gene: .; CDR3aa: CASTIYTEAFF; CDR3nt: TGTGCCAGCACCATCTACACTGAAGCTTTCTTT
abundance: .; j_gene: TRBJ1-1; v_gene: TRBV29-1; d_gene: TRBD1; CDR3aa: CSVPGQGARTEAFF; CDR3nt: TGCAGCGTTCCGGGACAGGGGGCGCGAACTGAAGCTTTCTTT
abundance: .; j_gene: TRBJ2-1; v_gene: TRBV19; d_gene: .; CDR3aa: CASSPPGQPYYNEQFF; CDR3nt: TGTGCCAGTAGTCCCCCGGGACAACCCTACTACAATGAGCAGTTCTTC
abundance: .; j_gene: TRBJ1-2; v_gene: TRBV5-1; d_gene: .; CDR3aa: CASSLVGYGYTF; CDR3nt: TGCGCCAGCAGCTTGGTAGGGTATGGCTACACCTTC
abundance: .; j_gene: TRBJ2-1; v_gene: TRBV27; d_gene: TRBD2; CDR3aa: CASSVAGGPNEQFF; CDR3nt: TGTGCCAGCTCCGTAGCGGGAGGGCCAAATGAGCAGTTCTTC
abundance: .; j_gene: TRBJ2-7; v_gene: TRBV9; d_gene: .; CDR3aa: CASSGGTGYEQYF; CDR3nt: TGTGCCAGCAGCGGGGGGACTGGCTACGAGCAGTACTTC